The T cell receptor beta chain under discussion was sequenced for a study of metastatic and nonmetastatic thyroid tumors. Overall study context: Across blood and tumor or nodule tissue, repertoires from malignant and benign thyroid patients were compared with one another. Whole-study results and caveats: Reports indicated that malignant thyroid tumors showed significantly higher TCR beta diversity than benign nodules did, in blood and tumor.

The CDR3 is made up of 10 amino acids. Germline CDR1 and CDR2: MNHEY and SVGEGT. The V and J ends lost 4 bases and 8 bases respectively, with 6 bases between them. Per the authors' pipeline: CDR3 was compared across clinicopathological groups, and the resulting differences were used to build a distant-metastasis classifier for papillary thyroid cancer. TCRdb re-analyzed the PCR reads using MiXCR. The authors' filters were not applied to this entry. Altogether around 19,000 clones are present, about a third being singletons, with the ten largest covering around 29%. On this clone: Its antigen is unknown.

No treatment had been given to any patient before thyroid surgery. The chain is built from TRBV6-2 or TRBV6-3 and TRBJ2-7; no clear D gene. The receptor comes from a female donor with papillary thyroid cancer or a benign thyroid nodule (not recorded which). Some clones in this sample may be carry-over from other donors' samples. The specimen sequenced was tumor tissue. CDR3 DNA sequence: TGTGCCAGCAGTTCCGAACAGCAGTACTTC. Protein sequence: CASSSEQQYF.